This T cell receptor beta chain stems from a study of blood T cell repertoires in COVID-19 (dated by TCRdb to 2020 to 2021). Some background on the complete study: Samples covering the acute and convalescent phases of COVID-19 were provided by collaborators in the United States, Italy and Spain. Sample metadata almost always included a de-identified subject ID, COVID-19 status, age in years and sex. The samples were drawn from two sources: the first 160 participants of the ongoing ImmuneRACE study, and fewer than 1,500 subjects contributed by 6 global collaborators. The dataset comprised deeply sampled blood TCRbeta repertoires from subjects exposed to, actively infected with, or recovered from COVID-19. HLA class I and class II types, where available, came from metadata supplied by the sample provider rather than from assay-based typing. The repertoires were made available in a free public database intended to serve as a resource for research on the immune response to SARS-CoV-2. The prospective study material was composed of cDNA or gDNA derived from T cells, B-cell-depleted T cells, or PBMCs. What the study reported, not specific to this receptor: How much clinical and demographic metadata was included differed by source and by participant, and the metadata was provided uncurated.

TCRbeta CDR3 regions were amplified from genomic DNA using the immunoSEQ Assay, a bias-controlled multiplex PCR. In the original analysis: The number of nucleated cells in each sample was estimated by amplification of reference gene primers within the assay. Sequence reads were collapsed and filtered to measure the absolute abundance of every unique TCRbeta CDR3 rearrangement. For each sample, productive Simpson clonality was calculated as the square root of Simpson's diversity index over productive rearrangements. Held by TCRdb, this immuneACCESS table contains in-frame sequences only and omits some clones. Under half of the omission traces to an unresolved V gene where checked; the cause of the rest is unknown. V, J and clone size are those of that table, while D and trimming were read from the DNA. The sample table lists about 270,000 clones, around 85% of them with a count of one. The top ten constitute roughly 1.5% of the sample.

One collaborating source in Seattle enrolled patients during active infection and followed them longitudinally through the course of disease. Each collaborating institution followed its own protocols to collect whole blood in K2EDTA tubes. For TCRbeta analysis, collaborator samples were shipped as frozen whole blood, as isolated PBMCs, or as DNA extracted from either sample type. From cysteine to phenylalanine, the CDR3 is 16 amino acids long. This entry keeps only the CDR3 DNA: 48 bases, framed from base 1. The germline V end is reduced by 3 bases and the J end by 5 bases; junction bases left unmatched: 10. The germline V gene supplies CDR1 KGHDR and CDR2 SFDVKD. Comments on this clone: Its recognized antigen is unknown. Base-call qualities are not available, and no considerably larger clone is one nucleotide away.

Input material: peripheral blood. The clonotype originates from a human donor with COVID-19, enrolled during active disease. The donor label of this sample is uncertain. The rearranged segments are TRBV24-1 and TRBJ2-7; TRBD1 aligns with 9 central bases. The sequence in DNA is TGTGCCACCAGTGATCGTACCGGGACAGGGAGAAACGAGCAGTACTTC. It translates to CATSDRTGTGRNEQYF.